This TCR beta chain was retrieved from a study of blood T cells in healthy people across ages. Study results and caveats: Unknown donor CMV status possibly confounded expanded clonotype changes.

The V gene's germline CDR1 is MGHRA and CDR2 YSYEKL. Deletions cut 3 bases from V and 4 bases from J, with 18 bases between. The CDR3 extends over 17 amino acids. This clonotype has ten or more counts. The target antigen is unknown. Primed by a sample-barcoded 5' primer and a J-beta primer mix, a second PCR proceeded for roughly 7 to 11 cycles. A tag from a template-switch adaptor with 12 random nucleotides marked each cDNA molecule. TCRdb used MiXCR to reprocess the 5' RACE reads, holding one entry per CDR3 protein. Counted here are around 1,800,000 distinct CDR3 sequences, roughly two fifths occurring once; the ten biggest clones make up roughly 24%. Samples each yielded at least 5 micrograms of total RNA.

This chain links TRBV4-1 with TRBJ2-2; possibly TRBD1 or TRBD2 for D (6 bases each). The TCR originated in a human donor in good health. The specimen was blood. Here the CDR3 DNA reads TGCGCCAGCAGCCAGGCCCCCCGCGAGGGGGGCACCGGGGAGCTGTTTTTT. Its translation is CASSQAPREGGTGELFF.